A selection of T cell receptor beta chains follows, all from one sample in a study of STAT5B mutations in CD4+ large granular lymphocyte leukemia. Measured with immunoSEQ multiplex PCR; TCRdb has only the in-frame clones, and not every one. Of about 23,000 clones listed, 79% are singletons. The sequenced sample was CD4+ T cells from blood buffy coats. The receptors were sampled from a human donor in good health. CDR3s include the opening cysteine and the closing phenylalanine or tryptophan. D genes are given only for firm matches. Not every row has a clone size; where given, it reads once, few, many or a size class.

j_call | cdr3_length | d_call | v_call | clone_size | cdr3_aa | cdr3_nt
TRBJ1-2 | 13 | NA | TRBV28 | NA | CASSDSINYGYTF | TGTGCCAGCAGTGACAGTATTAACTATGGCTACACCTTC
TRBJ2-1 | 15 | TRBD2 | TRBV27 | NA | CASSLGLAGDREQFF | TGTGCCAGCAGTTTGGGACTAGCGGGAGACCGTGAGCAGTTCTTC
TRBJ2-7 | 16 | NA | TRBV5-1 | NA | CASSLAGSKSSYEQYF | TGCGCCAGCAGCTTGGCAGGCAGTAAAAGCTCCTACGAGCAGTACTTC
TRBJ2-1 | 15 | TRBD2 | TRBV6-5 | few | CASSIGTSKYNEQFF | TGTGCCAGCAGTATTGGGACTAGTAAGTACAATGAGCAGTTCTTC
TRBJ2-1 | 16 | TRBD2 | TRBV7-3 | NA | CASSFRREAQGPEQFF | TGTGCCAGCAGCTTTAGGCGGGAGGCCCAGGGTCCTGAGCAGTTCTTC
TRBJ1-1 | 14 | NA | TRBV9 | NA | CASSTGPLGTEAFF | TGTGCCAGCAGCACCGGACCGCTGGGCACTGAAGCTTTCTTT
TRBJ1-5 | 15 | NA | TRBV10-2 | NA | CASSESNRVNQPQHF | TGCGCCAGCAGTGAGTCCAACAGGGTTAATCAGCCCCAGCATTTT
TRBJ2-5 | 14 | NA | TRBV5-6 | NA | CASSLVGGSETQYF | TGTGCCAGCAGCTTGGTGGGGGGCTCAGAGACCCAGTACTTC
TRBJ2-3 | 14 | NA | TRBV5-1 | NA | CASSPGIGTDTQYF | TGCGCCAGCAGCCCTGGGATAGGCACAGATACGCAGTATTTT
TRBJ1-3 | 16 | NA | TRBV7-9 | NA | CASTLGTGNSGNTIYF | TGTGCCAGCACCCTAGGGACGGGAAACTCTGGAAACACCATATATTTT
TRBJ2-7 | 14 | TRBD1 | TRBV10-3 | NA | CAISGTGGVLEQYF | TGTGCCATCAGTGGGACAGGGGGTGTCCTGGAGCAGTACTTC
TRBJ1-2 | 14 | NA | TRBV27 | NA | CASSLAGEDYGYTF | TGTGCCAGCAGTTTGGCCGGTGAGGACTATGGCTACACCTTC
TRBJ1-3 | 16 | NA | TRBV30 | NA | CAWSRAGGSSGNTIYF | TGTGCCTGGAGTCGGGCCGGGGGGTCGAGTGGAAACACCATATATTTT
TRBJ2-5 | 14 | NA | TRBV5-1 | once | CASSEGGPQETQYF | TGCGCCAGCAGCGAGGGAGGCCCTCAAGAGACCCAGTACTTC
TRBJ2-1 | 15 | NA | TRBV5-5 | NA | CASSPGHGPYNEQFF | TGTGCCAGCAGCCCGGGACATGGTCCTTACAATGAGCAGTTCTTC
TRBJ1-6 | 13 | NA | TRBV6-1 | NA | CASSEQGNSPLHF | TGTGCCAGCAGTGAACAGGGGAATTCACCCCTCCACTTT
TRBJ2-7 | 13 | TRBD2 | TRBV10-2 | NA | CASSAGLAGEQYF | TGCGCCAGCAGCGCTGGACTAGCGGGCGAGCAGTACTTC
TRBJ1-2 | 13 | NA | TRBV30 | few | CAWRLQQTPGYTF | TGTGCCTGGAGATTACAACAGACCCCAGGCTACACCTTC
TRBJ1-1 | 15 | TRBD1 | TRBV6-5 | NA | CASSYSSGGGTEAFF | TGTGCCAGCAGTTACTCATCAGGGGGCGGCACTGAAGCTTTCTTT
TRBJ1-2 | 13 | NA | TRBV5-6 | once | CATAPPAGYGYTF | TGTGCTACAGCCCCCCCAGCGGGCTATGGCTACACCTTC
TRBJ2-2 | 12 | NA | TRBV5-1 | NA | CASSLEAGELFF | TGCGCCAGCAGCTTGGAGGCCGGGGAGCTGTTTTTT
TRBJ1-1 | 15 | NA | TRBV6-6 | few | CASSGFGGADTEAFF | TGTGCCAGCAGTGGCTTCGGCGGGGCAGACACTGAAGCTTTCTTT
TRBJ1-1 | 13 | NA | TRBV29-1 | NA | CSVEVLGDTEAFF | TGCAGCGTTGAGGTACTAGGGGACACTGAAGCTTTCTTT
TRBJ2-1 | 14 | TRBD2 | TRBV6-4 | few | CASSAGTTYNEQFF | TGTGCCAGCAGTGCCGGGACTACCTACAATGAGCAGTTCTTC
TRBJ2-7 | 14 | TRBD2 | TRBV10-3 | NA | CAISPGLASYEQYF | TGTGCCATCAGTCCGGGACTAGCGTCCTACGAGCAGTACTTC
TRBJ1-2 | 14 | NA | TRBV18 | NA | CASSPPTESYGYTF | TGTGCCAGCTCACCACCGACAGAGTCGTATGGCTACACCTTC
TRBJ2-2 | 16 | TRBD1 | TRBV19 | NA | CASSPQGARRTGELFF | TGTGCCAGTAGTCCTCAGGGGGCCCGTAGGACCGGGGAGCTGTTTTTT
TRBJ2-3 | 14 | TRBD2 | TRBV30 | NA | CAWSGTRSTDTQYF | TGTGCCTGGAGTGGGACTAGAAGCACAGATACGCAGTATTTT
TRBJ2-7 | 17 | TRBD2 | TRBV18 | NA | CASSPREVGRASYEQYF | TGTGCCAGCTCACCAAGGGAGGTCGGGAGGGCTTCCTACGAGCAGTACTTC
TRBJ1-5 | 15 | TRBD1 | TRBV18 | NA | CASSPDRGHGQPQHF | TGTGCCAGCTCACCAGACAGGGGGCATGGTCAGCCCCAGCATTTT
TRBJ2-5 | 16 | NA | TRBV9 | once | CASSLYFGANQETQYF | TGTGCCAGCAGCCTCTATTTTGGGGCAAACCAAGAGACCCAGTACTTC
TRBJ1-2 | 14 | NA | TRBV7-9 | NA | CASSSQGPNYGYTF | TGTGCCAGCAGCTCACAGGGACCCAACTATGGCTACACCTTC
TRBJ2-2 | 13 | TRBD2 | TRBV11-3 | NA | CASLDGRGGELFF | TGTGCCAGCCTGGACGGGAGGGGCGGGGAGCTGTTTTTT
TRBJ2-2 | 16 | NA | TRBV7-6 | NA | CASSVGAWGNTGELFF | TGTGCCAGCAGCGTAGGCGCATGGGGTAACACCGGGGAGCTGTTTTTT
TRBJ2-3 | 15 | NA | TRBV9 | NA | CASRKAGHVGDTQYF | TGTGCCAGCAGGAAAGCAGGGCATGTCGGAGATACGCAGTATTTT
TRBJ2-1 | 15 | NA | TRBV7-6 | NA | CASSEQMGSYNEQFF | TGTGCCAGCAGTGAACAGATGGGTTCCTACAATGAGCAGTTCTTC
TRBJ1-2 | 12 | NA | TRBV6-5 | few | CASKSSGFGYTF | TGTGCCAGCAAATCCTCAGGGTTTGGCTACACCTTC
TRBJ1-1 | 14 | NA | TRBV30 | NA | CAWSVPPGRAEAFF | TGTGCCTGGAGTGTCCCCCCAGGGAGGGCTGAAGCTTTCTTT
TRBJ2-5 | 14 | TRBD1 | TRBV2 | NA | CASMPGQGEETQYF | TGTGCCAGCATGCCGGGACAGGGGGAAGAGACCCAGTACTTC
TRBJ2-7 | 13 | TRBD1 | TRBV6-6 | NA | CASSQTPGGEQYF | TGTGCCAGCAGTCAAACCCCAGGGGGCGAGCAGTACTTC
TRBJ2-3 | 15 | NA | TRBV5-1 | NA | CASSLTGATTDTQYF | TGCGCCAGCAGCTTGACGGGAGCCACCACAGATACGCAGTATTTT
TRBJ2-1 | 17 | NA | TRBV11-2 | once | CASSHGLTYSSYNEQFF | TGTGCCAGCAGCCACGGACTGACCTATAGCTCCTACAATGAGCAGTTCTTC
TRBJ1-2 | 13 | NA | TRBV7-9 | NA | CASSLEGFYGYTF | TGTGCCAGCAGCTTAGAAGGGTTCTATGGCTACACCTTC
TRBJ1-3 | 14 | NA | TRBV29-1 | NA | CSVAGTLTGNTIYF | TGCAGCGTTGCAGGGACCCTGACTGGAAACACCATATATTTT
TRBJ2-7 | 14 | TRBD1 | TRBV5-5 | NA | CASSSQGDSYEQYF | TGTGCCAGCAGCTCCCAGGGGGACTCCTACGAGCAGTACTTC
TRBJ2-3 | 14 | NA | TRBV28 | NA | CASSLGDPGDTQYF | TGTGCCAGCAGTTTAGGGGACCCGGGGGATACGCAGTATTTT
TRBJ2-7 | 15 | NA | TRBV11-2 | once | CASSLEGQPSYEQYF | TGTGCCAGCAGCTTAGAAGGCCAACCCTCCTACGAGCAGTACTTC
TRBJ2-2 | 14 | TRBD2 | TRBV29-1 | NA | CSVGVAGNTGELFF | TGCAGCGTTGGGGTAGCGGGAAACACCGGGGAGCTGTTTTTT
TRBJ1-2 | 15 | NA | TRBV27 | NA | CASSLSRQTIYGYTF | TGTGCCAGCAGTTTATCGAGGCAGACCATCTATGGCTACACCTTC
TRBJ1-2 | 15 | NA | TRBV9 | NA | CASSPGQHSPYGYTF | TGTGCCAGCAGCCCTGGACAGCACAGCCCCTATGGCTACACCTTC
TRBJ2-7 | 14 | NA | TRBV10-3 | NA | CAISPGQRAYEQYF | TGTGCCATCAGCCCGGGACAGCGGGCCTACGAGCAGTACTTC
TRBJ2-2 | 15 | NA | TRBV18 | NA | CASSPRASRVGELFF | TGTGCCAGCTCACCACGCGCTAGTAGGGTCGGGGAGCTGTTTTTT
TRBJ2-3 | 13 | NA | TRBV6-6 | NA | CASRSSSTDTQYF | TGTGCCAGCCGCAGTTCTAGCACAGATACGCAGTATTTT
TRBJ2-2 | 15 | TRBD1 | TRBV7-8 | NA | CASSSTGALTGELFF | TGTGCCAGCAGCTCTACAGGGGCTCTCACCGGGGAGCTGTTTTTT
TRBJ2-7 | 12 | NA | TRBV13 | once | CASGRGTYEQYF | TGTGCCAGCGGGCGAGGAACCTACGAGCAGTACTTC
TRBJ1-1 | 14 | TRBD1 | TRBV7-2 | NA | CASSLAHQGAEAFF | TGTGCCAGCAGCTTAGCGCATCAGGGGGCTGAAGCTTTCTTT